The 12 T cell receptor beta chains in this list originate from one sample, sequenced in a study of beta chain features in type 1 diabetes. The entirety of the isolated RNA underwent reverse transcription, so expressed TCRB transcripts were sequenced. Sequenced by immunoSEQ multiplex PCR; TCRdb stores in-frame clones only, minus some. The table lists under 900,000 clones, about 17% of them singletons. Sequencing input: naive CD4+ T cells from blood. The receptors derive from a woman between 18 and 30 years old in good health.

This clone occurred a few times. V and J are TRBV28 and TRBJ2-7; 7 bases match TRBD1. Trimming removed 5 bases from V and 4 bases from J; junction bases left unmatched: 11. The CDR3 length is 15 residues. The germline CDR1 and CDR2 sequences are MDHEN and SYDVKM. The CDR3 is CASSTSGGPRYEQYF. In nucleotides, the CDR3 is TGTGCCAGCAGTACTTCAGGGGGACCCCGGTACGAGCAGTACTTC.

This clone was detected only a few times. The V and J genes are TRBV6-4 and TRBJ1-5, with no clear D. V dropped 4 bases and J dropped 7 bases, with 11 bases sitting between them. Looked up from germline, CDR1 is MRHNA and CDR2 is SNTAGT. CDR3 length equals 13 residues. Here the CDR3 DNA reads TGTGCCAGCAGTGCGGAGGGTGGCCAGCCCCAGCATTTT. It yields the protein CASSAEGGQPQHF.

This clone appeared a few times. V is TRBV6-5 and J is TRBJ1-2, with unresolved D. Germline CDR1 reads MNHEY; CDR2 reads SVGAGI. Trimming shortened V by 3 bases and J by 10 bases, and 18 bases separated the two germline ends. CDR3 length: 14 amino acids. The CDR3 nucleotides are TGTGCCAGCAGTTATAATGGGGAGTTAAGTGCCTACACCTTC. Protein: CASSYNGELSAYTF.

This chain connects TRBV18 to TRBJ2-3; D not resolved. This CDR3 spans 15 amino acids. The germline V and J ends were trimmed by 3 bases and 1 base, with 11 bases remaining between them. Per germline, CDR1 KGHSH and CDR2 LQKENI. CDR3 coding DNA: TGTGCCAGCTCACCTTCCGCGGTCGGCACAGATACGCAGTATTTT. Amino acid sequence: CASSPSAVGTDTQYF.

This clone was counted only a few times. The chain's CDR3 is CASSSWTGGNGYTF. CDR3 coding DNA: TGTGCCAGCAGCTCATGGACAGGGGGCAATGGCTACACCTTC. The chain couples TRBV27 to TRBJ1-2, with TRBD1 matching over 11 bases. J lost 6 bases, V lost 6 bases, and 6 bases had no gene match. The length of the CDR3 is 14 residues. Germline V CDR1 and CDR2: MNHEY, SMNVEV (reference sequence).

The V and J genes are TRBV10-2 and TRBJ1-2; D is unclear. This CDR3 region has 16 residues. Germline assignment: CDR1 WSHSY and CDR2 SAAADI. V lost 3 bases, J lost 3 bases, and 17 bases lay in between. CDR3 sequence (DNA): TGCGCCAGCAGTGAAACCGAAGGCGGAGGATACTATGGCTACACCTTC. Amino acids: CASSETEGGGYYGYTF.

This clone was counted between two and nine times. V usage is TRBV29-1 and J usage is TRBJ2-7; 9 bases map to TRBD2. From germline, CDR1 is SQVTM and CDR2 ANQGSEA. There are 14 residues in the CDR3. Trimming took 4 bases from V and 0 from J; bases not matched to a gene: 4. The CDR3 region has the DNA TGCAGCGTTGGTCTAGCGGGGTGCTCCTACGAGCAGTACTTC. This encodes CSVGLAGCSYEQYF.

This clone turned up a few times. V usage is TRBV27 and J usage is TRBJ2-6; D gene ambiguous. Trimming took off 6 bases at V and 2 bases at J, with 14 bases between the two ends. The CDR3 has 16 residues. CDR1 and CDR2 from the germline V gene are MNHEY and SMNVEV (reference sequence). The CDR3 protein is CASSYGGSPGANVLTF. CDR3 DNA sequence: TGTGCCAGCAGCTATGGTGGGTCCCCTGGGGCCAACGTCCTGACTTTC. The full variable domain, rest sourced from reference TRBV27 and TRBJ2-6, is EAQVTQNPRYLITVTGKKLTVTCSQNMNHEYMSWYRQDPGLGLRQIYYSMNVEVTDKGDVPEGYKVSRKEKRNFPLILESPSPNQTSLYFCASSYGGSPGANVLTFGAGSRLTVL.

The chain recombines TRBV19 with TRBJ1-5; D unresolved. CDR1 and CDR2 from the germline V gene are LNHDA and SQIVND (reference sequence). V was cut by 7 bases and J by 5 bases, with 12 bases left in between. The CDR3 is 13 residues long. The DNA of the CDR3 is TGTGCCAGTAACGTAGCTGGATATCAGCCCCAGCATTTT. Encoded protein: CASNVAGYQPQHF.

This clone was counted a few times. A read error may produce the germline difference seen at one junction end. The V call is TRBV2, the J call TRBJ2-3; D ambiguous. The CDR3 runs to 12 residues. Germline CDR1 is SNHLY and CDR2 is FYNNEI. Written as DNA, the CDR3 is TGTGCCAGCAGTGATGGAAGGGCCCGACTCCAGTTT. Translated, it gives CASSDGRARLQF. Filled out from reference TRBV2 and TRBJ2-3, the complete variable domain reads EPEVTQTPSHQVTQMGQEVILRCVPISNHLYFYWYRQILGQKVEFLVSFYNNEISEKSEIFDDQFSVERPDGSNFTLKIRSTKLEDSAMYFCASSDGRARLQFGPGTRLTVL.

This chain uses TRBV28 with TRBJ2-4, with a weak D call TRBD1 (5 bases). This CDR3 spans 15 amino acids. V gave up 5 bases and J gave up 0 bases, with 11 bases separating them. The germline CDR1 and CDR2 sequences are MDHEN and SYDVKM. In DNA form, the CDR3 reads TGTGCCAGCAGTGATATACAGGCAGCCAAAAACATTCAGTACTTC. Protein sequence: CASSDIQAAKNIQYF.

This clone was counted only a few times. The V gene is TRBV6-1, the J gene TRBJ2-7, with D perhaps TRBD1 (6 bases). Germline assignment: CDR1 MNHNS and CDR2 SASEGT. V lost 6 bases and J lost 3, with 12 bases in between. The CDR3 sequence is 13 residues long. CDR3 DNA sequence: TGTGCCAGCAGCACAGGGATTTACTACGAGCAGTACTTC. This codes for CASSTGIYYEQYF.